These T cell receptor beta chains were read from a single sample in a study of long-term antiretroviral therapy in people with HIV. Some clones are missing from TCRdb's copy, which holds only in-frame ones; the method was immunoSEQ multiplex PCR. The profile shows roughly 14,000 clones, approximately 73% of them singletons. This material consisted of unsorted PBMCs, taken 3.1 years after starting antiretroviral therapy. These TCRs come from a man aged 40-55 years with HIV. CDR3s include the opening cysteine and the closing phenylalanine or tryptophan.

len	v_gene	j_gene	CDR3aa
17	TRBV9	TRBJ1-2	CASSVGQQGAFDYGYTF
15	TRBV6-5	TRBJ1-2	CASSYSGLANYGYTF
13	TRBV2	TRBJ2-7	CASRGQGAYEQYF
15	TRBV9	TRBJ1-4	CASSAKSGRNEKLFF
14	TRBV5-6	TRBJ1-1	CASSSQGLNTEAFF
16	TRBV23-1	TRBJ1-1	CASSQGSPSPYTEAFF
15	TRBV9	TRBJ2-2	CASSAGAGGTGELFF
14	TRBV13	TRBJ2-3	CASSLGSGTDTQYF
14	TRBV30	TRBJ1-5	CAWSPGTGYQPQHF
15	TRBV7-9	TRBJ2-3	CASSSYARGTDTQYF
14	TRBV10-2	TRBJ1-6	CASQLSARDSPLHF
13	TRBV19	TRBJ2-7	CASSMAGQGEQYF
14	TRBV30	TRBJ1-4	CAWSGGDSRGELFF
14	TRBV5-1	TRBJ1-1	CASSLVGGGTEAFF
13	TRBV2	TRBJ2-7	CASSVRGSYEQYF
14	TRBV19	TRBJ1-1	CASSKKGLNTEAFF
17	TRBV4-2	TRBJ2-7	CASSHLSQASGAYEQYF